A selection of T cell receptor beta chains follows, all from one sample in a study of follicular helper T cells after annual influenza vaccination. TCRdb keeps only in-frame clones here, not all; method: immunoSEQ multiplex PCR. This table has around 10,000 clones, roughly 80% appearing once. Sequencing used CXCR5+ CD38- circulating T follicular helper cells from blood, obtained on the day of influenza vaccination. The origin of the receptors is an adult who received the influenza vaccine. Both conserved end residues are part of each CDR3. D genes are given only for firm matches. A row's size may be missing; if present it is once, few, many or a size class.

clone size	V gene	D gene	J gene	CDR3 protein	CDR3 DNA
-	TRBV5-8	-	TRBJ1-6	CASSLAGGSYNSPLHF	TGTGCCAGCAGCTTGGCAGGAGGGTCCTATAATTCACCCCTCCACTTT
-	TRBV11-2	-	TRBJ2-5	CASSLHSETQYF	TGTGCCAGCAGCCTACACTCGGAGACCCAGTACTTC
-	TRBV30	-	TRBJ2-2	CAWSATQGNTGELFF	TGTGCCTGGAGTGCGACACAGGGGAACACCGGGGAGCTGTTTTTT
-	TRBV10-1	-	TRBJ1-1	CASSDNRNTEAFF	TGCGCCAGCAGTGACAACAGGAACACTGAAGCTTTCTTT
-	TRBV20-1	-	TRBJ2-7	CSAAQGDEQYF	TGCAGTGCTGCTCAGGGCGACGAGCAGTACTTC
-	TRBV9	TRBD2	TRBJ2-3	CASSVGLAGGTSTDTQYF	TGTGCCAGCAGCGTAGGACTAGCGGGAGGGACTAGCACAGATACGCAGTATTTT
-	TRBV9	-	TRBJ2-3	CASSEGNQGGTQYF	TGTGCCAGCAGCGAGGGGAACCAGGGCGGTACGCAGTATTTT
-	TRBV21-1	-	TRBJ2-1	CASSKSGQGDNEQFF	TGTGCCAGCAGCAAATCGGGACAGGGTGACAATGAGCAGTTCTTC
-	TRBV5-1	-	TRBJ1-4	CASSPGDTTTNEKLFF	TGCGCCAGCAGCCCCGGCGACACCACAACTAATGAAAAACTGTTTTTT
-	TRBV5-1	TRBD1	TRBJ1-4	CASSATGDGNEKLFF	TGCGCCAGCAGCGCCACAGGGGATGGGAATGAAAAACTGTTTTTT
-	TRBV7-2	-	TRBJ1-3	CASSLGARVTGNTIYF	TGTGCCAGCAGCTTAGGTGCCAGGGTAACTGGAAACACCATATATTTT
-	TRBV29-1	-	TRBJ1-5	CSVEVSGSDQPQHF	TGCAGCGTTGAGGTATCGGGGTCGGATCAGCCCCAGCATTTT
few	TRBV30	TRBD1	TRBJ1-2	CAGDRQGNGYTF	TGTGCCGGTGACAGACAGGGGAATGGCTACACCTTC
-	TRBV5-3	-	TRBJ2-7	CARSPQRYEQYF	TGTGCCAGAAGTCCGCAAAGGTACGAGCAGTACTTC
-	TRBV28	-	TRBJ1-4	CASSSGPINEKLFF	TGTGCCAGCAGTTCTGGACCGATTAATGAAAAACTGTTTTTT
once	TRBV10-1	TRBD2	TRBJ2-1	CANSSKLAGGNNEQFF	TGCGCCAACTCCTCCAAACTAGCGGGAGGGAACAATGAGCAGTTCTTC